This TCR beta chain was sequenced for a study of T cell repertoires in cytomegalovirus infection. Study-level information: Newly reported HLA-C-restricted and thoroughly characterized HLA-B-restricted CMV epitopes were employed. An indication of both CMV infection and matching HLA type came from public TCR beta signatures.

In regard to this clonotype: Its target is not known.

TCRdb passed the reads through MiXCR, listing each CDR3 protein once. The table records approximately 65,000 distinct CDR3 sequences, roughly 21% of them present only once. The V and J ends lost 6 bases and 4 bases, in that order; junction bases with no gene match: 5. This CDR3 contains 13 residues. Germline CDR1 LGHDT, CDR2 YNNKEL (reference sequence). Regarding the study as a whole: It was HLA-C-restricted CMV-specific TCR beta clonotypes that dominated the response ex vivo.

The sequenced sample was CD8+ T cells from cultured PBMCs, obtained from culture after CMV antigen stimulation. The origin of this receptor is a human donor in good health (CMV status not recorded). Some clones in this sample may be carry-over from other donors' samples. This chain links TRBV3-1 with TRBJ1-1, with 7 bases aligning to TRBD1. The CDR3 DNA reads TGTGCCAGCAGGGTGGGACAGTCCACTGAAGCTTTCTTT. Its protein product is CASRVGQSTEAFF.